The 18 T cell receptor beta chains below come from one sample, sequenced in a study of prognosis after radiotherapy for stage I lung cancer. Two-round multiplex PCR, the amplification method, yielded TCR beta CDR3 from genomic DNA. Initially, in first-round PCR, primers specific to each TRBV and TRBJ gene were used. Each CDR3 protein gets one entry after TCRdb re-called the multiplex PCR reads with MiXCR. The sample includes 25,000 to 35,000 distinct CDR3 sequences, roughly 40% of them seen just once. Material: PBMCs, obtained before or after stereotactic body radiation therapy (not recorded which). These receptors all stem from a donor at least 50 years old with non-small cell lung cancer.

This clonotype was detected many times. J is TRBJ2-7 and V is TRBV6-1; TRBD2 is a possible D gene (6 bases). Germline V gene lookup returns CDR1 MNHNS and CDR2 SASEGT. V was shortened by 7 bases and J by 4 bases, with 11 bases between the two germline ends. The CDR3 has 12 residues. CDR3 in DNA: TGTGCCAGCACCGGGACTGTTTACGAGCAGTACTTC. This codes for CASTGTVYEQYF.

This clonotype occurred many times. The chain couples TRBV7-2 to TRBJ2-1, with 7 bases fitting TRBD2. Germline CDR1 reads SGHTA; CDR2 reads FQGNSA. Unmatched junction bases numbered 5, after V lost 1 base and J lost 8 bases. The CDR3 totals 14 residues. The CDR3 coding sequence is TGTGCCAGCAGCTTAGTAAGCGGGAACGATGAGCAGTTCTTC. Amino acids: CASSLVSGNDEQFF.

Notes on this clonotype: The junction departs from germline at one end; a sequencing error may be responsible. The chain links TRBV7-6 to TRBJ2-1; D is perhaps TRBD1 or TRBD2 (5 bases each). CDR3 length: 18 amino acids. In germline, CDR1 is SGHVS, CDR2 FNYEAQ. The CDR3 region is CAGSRMGRTGYLFSEQFF. CDR3 bases: TGTGCCGGCAGCCGAATGGGGCGGACGGGATACTTATTTAGTGAGCAGTTCTTC.

This clonotype came up many times. The chain combines TRBV15 with TRBJ1-1; the match to TRBD1 covers 7 bases. The CDR3 has 16 residues. The V gene end was trimmed by 3 bases and the J gene end by 4 bases; junction bases not matched to a gene: 11. From germline, CDR1 is LNHNV and CDR2 YYDKDF (reference sequence). Here the CDR3 reads CATSSFAQGSSTEAFF. CDR3 bases: TGTGCCACCAGCAGTTTCGCACAGGGGTCAAGCACTGAAGCTTTCTTT.

Regarding this clonotype: A much larger clonotype is one base distant, so this may be a read error. The chain combines TRBV14 with TRBJ2-7, with TRBD2 identical over 7 bases. The CDR3 is made up of 17 amino acids. The germline V gene has CDR1 SGHDN and CDR2 FVKESK. V shed 3 bases and J 0 bases; nucleotides not matched to a gene: 11. The CDR3 bases are TGTGCCAGCAGCCACAATTCGGGGGGACCGCCCTCCTACGAGCAGTACTTC. Amino acid sequence: CASSHNSGGPPSYEQYF.

This clonotype was observed a few times. An end of the junction differs from the germline gene, which may be a read error. The V call is TRBV6-9, the J call TRBJ2-1; 11 nucleotides line up with TRBD2. The CDR3 is made up of 16 amino acids. CDR1 and CDR2 (germline): MNHGY, SVAAGI. Here the CDR3 DNA reads TGTGCCAGCAGTTACTCGAAAACTAGCGGGGGTAATGGGCAGTTCTTC. This encodes CASSYSKTSGGNGQFF.

A remark on this clonotype: At one end, the junction sequence differs from germline, possibly due to a read error. This chain connects TRBV6-2 or TRBV6-3 to TRBJ2-7, with 8 bases that match TRBD1. The CDR3 runs 14 residues. CDR1 and CDR2 (germline): MNHEY, SVGEGT. The CDR3 DNA follows: TGTGTCAGCAGGCGGGGACAGGTCGCCTACGACCAGTACTTC. Encoded protein: CVSRRGQVAYDQYF.

Points on this clonotype: This likely reflects a read error, since a far larger clone is one base away. The chain employs TRBV20-1 and TRBJ2-4, with D possibly TRBD2 on 5 matching bases. The J call may be mistaken, given a closer DNA end match to TRBJ2-7. CDR3 length: 14 residues. Per the germline V gene, CDR1 is DFQATT and CDR2 is SNEGSKA (reference sequence). In DNA, the CDR3 is TGCAGTGCTAGAGACCGACGGAGGCAATACGAGCAGTACTTC. Residues: CSARDRRRQYEQYF.

Details on this clonotype: Only one base separates this from a far larger clonotype, so it likely reflects a read error. V is TRBV6-4 and J is TRBJ2-7, with TRBD1 matching over 9 bases. Germline CDR1 is MRHNA and CDR2 is SNTAGT. Germline trimming cut 6 bases from V and 5 bases from J; bases unmatched to any gene: 8. The length of the CDR3 is 14 residues. The DNA of the CDR3 is TGTGCCAGCAGCCGGGACAGGGTTCGGCACGAGCAGTACTTC. Translation gives CASSRDRVRHEQYF.

The table lists this clonotype with many counts. The chain employs TRBV7-6 and TRBJ2-7, with D perhaps matching TRBD1 or TRBD2 (5 bases each). Trimming shortened V by 5 bases and J by 7 bases, and 9 bases separated the two germline ends. Germline-derived CDR1 and CDR2 are SGHVS and FNYEAQ. The CDR3 is 11 amino acids. The DNA of the CDR3 is TGTGCCAGCAGCCCCGGGGCTGAGCAGTACTTC. As protein: CASSPGAEQYF.

This clonotype was seen repeatedly, ten times or more. The junction departs from germline at one end; a sequencing error may be responsible. This chain joins TRBV18 and TRBJ2-5; 9 bases are shared with TRBD1. The CDR3 loop spans 16 amino acids. CDR1 is KGHSH, CDR2 LQKENI, per germline. This chain's CDR3 is CAGSPPGQGGQETQHF. The CDR3 DNA follows: TGTGCCGGCTCACCTCCGGGACAGGGTGGCCAAGAGACCCAGCACTTC.

This clonotype was seen at least ten times. The chain is built from TRBV29-1 and TRBJ2-2, with D possibly matching TRBD2 (7 bases). Trimming took 6 bases from V and 7 from J, leaving 9 bases between them. Germline V lookup: CDR1 SQVTM, CDR2 ANQGSEA. The CDR3 length is 11 residues. The CDR3 here is CSVGGGGELFF. In DNA, the CDR3 is TGCAGCGTGGGAGGGGGCGGGGAGCTGTTTTTT.

This clonotype was found many times. J is TRBJ1-2 and V is TRBV30; no reliable D call. Trimming took 0 bases from V and 14 from J, leaving 13 bases between them. The CDR3 length is 11 residues. Germline V gene sequence: CDR1 GTSNPN, CDR2 SVGIG (reference sequence). CDR3 amino acids: CAWSVGTARTF. The CDR3 nucleotides are TGTGCCTGGAGTGTGGGCACCGCTCGAACCTTC. Using reference TRBV30 and TRBJ1-2 for the parts outside the CDR3, the full variable domain is SQTIHQWPATLVQPVGSPLSLECTVEGTSNPNLYWYRQAAGRGLQLLFYSVGIGQISSEVPQNLSASRPQDRQFILSSKKLLLSDSGFYLCAWSVGTARTFGSGTRLTVV.

This clonotype appeared many times. The V gene is TRBV2, the J gene TRBJ1-1; 10 bases line up with TRBD1. The CDR3 loop spans 14 amino acids. CDR1 is SNHLY and CDR2 is FYNNEI in the germline V gene. V was pared by 10 bases and J by 5 bases, with 10 bases of the junction left unmatched. CDR3 bases: TGTGCCACCCGGGACAGGGGAGAGGGAACTGAAGCTTTCTTT. Translation: CATRDRGEGTEAFF.

This clonotype showed up many times. The chain recombines TRBV2 with TRBJ1-5; 8 positions agree with TRBD1. The CDR3 extends over 16 amino acids. Trimming at V came to 8 bases and at J to 1 base, leaving 10 bases not matched to a gene. Germline assignment: CDR1 SNHLY and CDR2 FYNNEI. The CDR3 region has the DNA TGTGCCAGCCAACAGGGGGGATATGGGAGCAATCAGCCCCAGCATTTT. Its protein is CASQQGGYGSNQPQHF.

The CDR3 DNA sequence: TGCAGTGCTAGTAGGGGGCGCGGGTCCAATTCACCCCTCCACTTT. Translating gives CSASRGRGSNSPLHF. The gene calls are TRBV20-1 and TRBJ1-6; 7 bases align to TRBD1. Germline loops: CDR1 DFQATT, CDR2 SNEGSKA (reference sequence). The CDR3 totals 15 residues. J was trimmed by 7 bases and V by 3 bases; bases with no gene match: 9.

The chain couples TRBV2 to TRBJ2-1; tentative D call: TRBD1 (6 bases). The length of the CDR3 is 14 residues. CDR1 and CDR2 from the germline V gene are SNHLY and FYNNEI. The V gene lost 10 bases and the J gene lost 6 bases, with 19 bases spanning the gap. CDR3 protein: CAISRWGRGNEQFF. CDR3 DNA: TGTGCCATCTCGCGATGGGGGCGCGGCAATGAGCAGTTCTTC.

By frequency in the sample, this clonotype is medium-sized. The chain carries TRBV6-9 and TRBJ1-2; unclear D gene. V was shortened by 4 bases and J by 4 bases, with 4 bases between the two germline ends. Germline-derived CDR1 and CDR2 are MNHGY and SVAAGI. CDR3 length: 11 residues. CDR3 DNA: TGTGCCAGCAGTTTCGGCTATGGCTACACCTTC. It translates to CASSFGYGYTF.